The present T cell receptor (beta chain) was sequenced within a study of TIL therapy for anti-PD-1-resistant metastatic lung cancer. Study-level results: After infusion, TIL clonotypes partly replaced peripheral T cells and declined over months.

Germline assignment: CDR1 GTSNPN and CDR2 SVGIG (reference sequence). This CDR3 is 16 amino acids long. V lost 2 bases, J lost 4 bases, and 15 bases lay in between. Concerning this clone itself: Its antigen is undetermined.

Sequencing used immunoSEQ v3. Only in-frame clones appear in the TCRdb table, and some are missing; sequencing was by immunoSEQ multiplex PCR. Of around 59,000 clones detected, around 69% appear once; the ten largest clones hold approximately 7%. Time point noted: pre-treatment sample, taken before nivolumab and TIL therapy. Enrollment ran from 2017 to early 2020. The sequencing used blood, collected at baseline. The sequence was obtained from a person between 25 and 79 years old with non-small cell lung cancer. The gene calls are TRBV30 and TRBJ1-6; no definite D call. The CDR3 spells CAWSNGVDSYNSPLHF. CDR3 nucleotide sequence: TGTGCCTGGAGTAACGGGGTGGATAGTTATAATTCACCCCTCCACTTT.